This T cell receptor beta chain was captured in a study of T cells after yellow fever vaccination. V lost 3 bases to trimming and J lost 4 bases, with 13 bases between them. Per germline, CDR1 SGDLS and CDR2 YYNGEE. The CDR3 contains 15 residues. From the 5' RACE reads, TCRdb called clonotypes with MiXCR, one entry per CDR3 protein. The sample has 100,000 to 150,000 distinct CDR3 sequences; more than 7.5% are singletons. The specimen was CD8+ T cells sorted from PBMCs, collected on the day of the yellow fever booster vaccination. This clonotype was obtained from a man younger than 30 who received the YFV17D yellow fever vaccine. The V gene is TRBV9, the J gene TRBJ2-2; D may match TRBD1 or TRBD2 (5 bases each). The CDR3, as DNA: TGTGCCAGCAGCGAGGGACCGGGACCCACCGGGGAGCTGTTTTTT. Translating it yields CASSEGPGPTGELFF.